This TCR beta chain was sequenced for a study of T cells in localized non-small cell lung cancer. Study outcomes and limitations: Appearances in adjacent lung were noted for a median roughly 50 of the top 100 tumor clones. Exceeding tumor, uninvolved adjacent lung had the highest T cell clonality. In the blood, greater T cell density corresponded to longer overall survival.

Trimming cost V 2 bases and J 6 bases; bases outside gene matches: 8. CDR1 is SGHNT and CDR2 is YYREEE in the germline V gene (reference sequence). This CDR3 is built from 18 residues. This clone has only a few counts. Its cognate antigen is unknown. Libraries were prepared by immunoSEQ multiplex PCR; TCRdb keeps only in-frame clonotypes and omits some of them. The sample lists more than 100,000 clones, about 89% occurring once. The sequencing here drew on peripheral blood, taken before any cancer treatment. The source of this sequence is a female donor over 55 with stage I lung adenocarcinoma. The chain uses TRBV5-4 and TRBJ2-1; 16 bases match TRBD2. DNA for the CDR3: TGTGCCAGCAGCTTCGGGGGAGGGACTAGCGGGAGGGCCAATGAGCAGTTCTTC. This sequence encodes CASSFGGGTSGRANEQFF.